These 22 T cell receptor beta chains came from one sample sequenced in a study of blood T cell repertoires in COVID-19. Produced via immunoSEQ multiplex PCR; TCRdb's table is partial and in-frame only. The repertoire holds a few hundred thousand clones, just under 85% seen once, with roughly 1.3% in the top ten. Sequencing was carried out using PBMCs or T cells enriched from blood (not recorded which). These receptors all stem from a woman aged 40 to 55 with acute COVID-19.

This clone occurred a few times. The rearrangement links TRBV3-1 (or the pseudogene TRBV3-2) to TRBJ1-6; 8 bases are shared with TRBD1. The J segment lost 10 bases and the V segment lost 3 bases, leaving 5 bases of the junction unmatched. Germline assignment: CDR1 LGHDT and CDR2 YNNKEL (reference sequence). CDR3 size: 14 residues. CDR3 amino acids: CASSQVQGVSPLHF. CDR3 bases: TGTGCCAGCAGCCAGGTACAGGGGGTCTCACCCCTCCACTTT.

This clone has a single count. The V call is TRBV20-1, the J call TRBJ1-1; unclear D gene. Germline V gene data show CDR1 as DFQATT and CDR2 as SNEGSKA (reference sequence). The CDR3 has 11 residues. The V gene lost 5 bases and the J gene lost 5 bases, with 9 bases spanning the gap. CDR3 region: CSARAVTEAFF. The CDR3 nucleotides read TGCAGTGCTCGCGCGGTGACTGAAGCTTTCTTT.

This clone was seen ten or more times. V and J are TRBV10-3 and TRBJ1-6; TRBD1 matches 8 bases. This CDR3 region has 14 residues. V was clipped by 6 bases and J by 6 bases; unmatched bases: 4. From germline, CDR1 is ENHRY and CDR2 SYGVKD. The CDR3 spells CAIRRTGTNSPLHF. CDR3 sequence (DNA): TGTGCCATCAGAAGGACAGGGACTAATTCACCCCTCCACTTT.

CDR3 nucleotides: TGTGCCAGCAGCTCTCGGGGGTCGGTGGACAAAAACATTCAGTACTTC. It specifies CASSSRGSVDKNIQYF. The chain links TRBV4-2 to TRBJ2-4; a weak D match, TRBD2 (6 bases). This CDR3 spans 16 amino acids. V lost 5 bases and J lost 3, with 17 bases in between. The germline CDR1 and CDR2 sequences are LGHNA and YNFKEQ.

Details on this clone: The junction shows a germline mismatch at one end, possibly a read error. The chain joins TRBV2 to TRBJ1-1; D might be TRBD1 (5 bases). The CDR3 contains 12 residues. The germline V gene encodes CDR1 SNHLY and CDR2 FYNNEI. For the CDR3, the DNA is TGTGCCAGCAGTGAACAGGGCTCAGGGAAGACTTTT. As protein: CASSEQGSGKTF. Together with reference TRBV2 and TRBJ1-1, the CDR3 gives the full variable domain: EPEVTQTPSHQVTQMGQEVILRCVPISNHLYFYWYRQILGQKVEFLVSFYNNEISEKSEIFDDQFSVERPDGSNFTLKIRSTKLEDSAMYFCASSEQGSGKTFGQGTRLTVV.

The chain carries TRBV6-1 and TRBJ2-3; no reliable D call. CDR1 is MNHNS, CDR2 SASEGT, per germline. The CDR3 length is 14 residues. V gave up 0 bases and J gave up 9 bases, with 13 bases separating them. CDR3 sequence: CASSEARVASTQYF. In DNA form, the CDR3 reads TGTGCCAGCAGTGAAGCTCGGGTGGCCAGCACGCAGTATTTT.

V gene TRBV27 combines with J gene TRBJ2-1; 15 bases are a match to TRBD2. Germline trimming cut 1 base from V and 9 bases from J; bases unmatched to any gene: 1. This CDR3 contains 15 residues. Germline CDR1 and CDR2: MNHEY and SMNVEV (reference sequence). The CDR3 sequence: CASSLWGLAGGEQFF. The CDR3 DNA reads TGTGCCAGCAGTTTATGGGGACTAGCGGGGGGTGAGCAGTTCTTC.

Concerning this clone itself: A read error may produce the germline difference seen at one junction end. The V call is TRBV29-1, the J call TRBJ2-1, with 12 bases identical to TRBD2. The CDR3 is 14 amino acids. Germline assignment: CDR1 SQVTM and CDR2 ANQGSEA. The CDR3: CSVEGLAGRNEQFF. CDR3 DNA: TGCAGCGTCGAAGGACTAGCGGGACGCAATGAGCAGTTCTTC.

This chain connects TRBV10-2 to TRBJ1-2, with 7 bases identical to TRBD1. The trim removed 0 bases at V and 7 bases at J, leaving 2 bases unmatched. This CDR3 is 13 amino acids long. Looked up from germline, CDR1 is WSHSY and CDR2 is SAAADI. The CDR3 is CASSESTGFGYTF. The CDR3, as DNA: TGCGCCAGCAGTGAGTCGACAGGGTTTGGCTACACCTTC.

The CDR3 loop is CASKPSLGNQGYGYTF. Written as DNA, the CDR3 is TGTGCCAGTAAACCCTCCCTGGGGAACCAGGGTTATGGCTACACCTTC. The chain combines TRBV19 with TRBJ1-2; the D gene is possibly TRBD1 (5 bases). The V gene lost 7 bases and the J gene lost 5 bases, with 23 bases spanning the gap. CDR1 LNHDA and CDR2 SQIVND come from the germline V gene (reference sequence). The CDR3 is 16 amino acids.

The chain employs TRBV28 and TRBJ1-5; D gene uncertain. CDR1 MDHEN and CDR2 SYDVKM come from the germline V gene. The CDR3 spans 14 residues. The V and J ends lost 6 bases and 1 base respectively, with 10 bases between them. In DNA form, the CDR3 reads TGTGCCAGCAGGTCGGGTGGAAGCAATCAGCCCCAGCATTTT. It is translated as CASRSGGSNQPQHF.

Here the CDR3 reads CASSLGNTQYF. The CDR3 region has the DNA TGTGCCAGCAGTTTAGGCAATACGCAGTATTTT. V gene TRBV27 combines with J gene TRBJ2-3, with D uncertain. Germline V gives CDR1 MNHEY, CDR2 SMNVEV (reference sequence). The germline V and J ends were trimmed by 2 bases and 7 bases, with 4 bases remaining between them. The CDR3 contains 11 residues.

The rearrangement links TRBV11-2 to TRBJ2-2, with 8 bases identical to TRBD1. The V gene end was trimmed by 7 bases and the J gene end by 0 bases; junction bases not matched to a gene: 1. Germline values: CDR1 SGHAT, CDR2 FQNNGV. The CDR3 extends over 14 amino acids. The CDR3 protein is CASTGQANTGELFF. CDR3 nucleotides: TGTGCCAGCACGGGACAGGCGAACACCGGGGAGCTGTTTTTT.

Written as DNA, the CDR3 is TGTGCCTGGAGTACACAGGGTGATTCACCCCTCCACTTT. Its protein is CAWSTQGDSPLHF. The chain uses TRBV30 and TRBJ1-6; TRBD1 is a possible D gene (6 bases). V gave up 2 bases and J gave up 8 bases, with 10 bases separating them. Germline-derived CDR1 and CDR2 are GTSNPN and SVGIG (reference sequence). The CDR3 spans 13 residues.

This sequence joins TRBV4-1 and TRBJ1-2; TRBD1 might be the D (6 bases). V lost 2 bases to trimming and J lost 2 bases, with 9 bases between them. The CDR3 extends over 14 amino acids. Germline lookup yields CDR1 MGHRA and CDR2 YSYEKL. The CDR3 sequence: CASSQRQENYGYTF. The CDR3 nucleotides read TGCGCCAGCAGCCAACGACAGGAGAACTATGGCTACACCTTC.

The J gene is TRBJ1-1, the V gene TRBV2, with 8 bases identical to TRBD1. The J segment lost 6 bases and the V segment lost 9 bases, leaving 15 bases of the junction unmatched. This CDR3 is 15 amino acids long. CDR1 is SNHLY, CDR2 FYNNEI, per germline. CDR3 amino acids: CARNIRDRTSPEAFF. Here the CDR3 DNA reads TGTGCCAGAAATATCAGGGACAGGACGAGCCCTGAAGCTTTCTTT. The full variable domain, with the rest looked up from reference TRBV2 and TRBJ1-1, is EPEVTQTPSHQVTQMGQEVILRCVPISNHLYFYWYRQILGQKVEFLVSFYNNEISEKSEIFDDQFSVERPDGSNFTLKIRSTKLEDSAMYFCARNIRDRTSPEAFFGQGTRLTVV.

This clone was seen a single time. The V and J genes are TRBV30 and TRBJ2-5; 10 nucleotides match TRBD2. The V and J ends lost 0 bases and 3 bases, in that order; junction bases with no gene match: 4. Per the germline V gene, CDR1 is GTSNPN and CDR2 is SVGIG (reference sequence). The CDR3 consists of 15 residues. This CDR3 reads CAWSVPSGGEETQYF. In DNA form, the CDR3 reads TGTGCCTGGAGTGTACCAAGCGGGGGGGAAGAGACCCAGTACTTC.

The chain is built from TRBV5-1 and TRBJ1-2; D is ambiguous. Trimming took 4 bases from V and 0 from J, leaving 4 bases between them. Germline V CDR1 and CDR2: SGHRS, YFSETQ. This CDR3 is 12 amino acids long. This chain's CDR3 is CASSDTNYGYTF. The CDR3 coding sequence is TGCGCCAGCAGCGACACTAACTATGGCTACACCTTC.

This clone was observed a handful of times. The chain joins TRBV27 to TRBJ2-2, with D unresolved. The CDR3 has 14 residues. The ends were cut back, 6 bases at V and 0 bases at J, with 8 bases in the middle. CDR1 and CDR2 (germline): MNHEY, SMNVEV (reference sequence). CDR3 in DNA: TGTGCCAGCAGCGGCGGTACGAACACCGGGGAGCTGTTTTTT. It specifies CASSGGTNTGELFF.

V is TRBV2 and J is TRBJ2-3, with 9 bases fitting TRBD1. The V gene's germline CDR1 is SNHLY and CDR2 FYNNEI. The CDR3 is made up of 14 amino acids. With 6 bases clipped from V and 2 bases from J, the junction kept 3 bases outside the gene matches. CDR3 in amino acids: CASSGQGPTDTQYF. The CDR3 DNA follows: TGTGCCAGCAGCGGACAGGGGCCCACAGATACGCAGTATTTT.

This chain joins TRBV21-1 and TRBJ1-1; TRBD1 is the table's D call, not checked against the DNA. TRBV21-1 is labeled a pseudogene. The CDR3 length is 15 residues. CDR3 sequence reads: CASRGDRVGNTEAFF. The CDR3 DNA is TGTGCCAGCAGAGGGGACAGGGTGGGGAACACTGAAGCTTTCTTT.

V and J are TRBV5-1 and TRBJ2-7, with 12 bases that match TRBD1. Germline-derived CDR1 and CDR2 are SGHRS and YFSETQ. The CDR3 extends over 15 amino acids. With V trimmed by 0 bases and J by 5 bases, 3 bases remained unmatched. DNA of the CDR3: TGCGCCAGCAGCTTGGGGGACAGGGGGCTCAACGAGCAGTACTTC. Protein: CASSLGDRGLNEQYF.